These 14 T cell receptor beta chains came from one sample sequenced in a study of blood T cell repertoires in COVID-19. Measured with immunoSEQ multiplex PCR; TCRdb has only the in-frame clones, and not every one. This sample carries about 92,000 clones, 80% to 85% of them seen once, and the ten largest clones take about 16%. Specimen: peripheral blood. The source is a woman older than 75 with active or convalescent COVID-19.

The CDR3 DNA is TGTGCCAGCAGCTTATCGGGGACAGACCTTTCACCCCTCCACTTT. Residues: CASSLSGTDLSPLHF. The gene calls are TRBV7-3 and TRBJ1-6, with 7 bases matching TRBD1. The CDR3 sequence is 15 residues long. The germline gives CDR1 SGHTA, CDR2 FQGTGA. Unmatched junction bases numbered 7, after V lost 2 bases and J lost 9 bases.

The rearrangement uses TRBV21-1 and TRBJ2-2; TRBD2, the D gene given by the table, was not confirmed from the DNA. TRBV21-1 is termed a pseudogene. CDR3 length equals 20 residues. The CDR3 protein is CASSKGVVGSGGLNTGELFF. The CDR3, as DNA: TGTGCCAGCAGCAAAGGGGTTGTCGGTAGCGGGGGATTAAACACCGGGGAGCTGTTTTTT.

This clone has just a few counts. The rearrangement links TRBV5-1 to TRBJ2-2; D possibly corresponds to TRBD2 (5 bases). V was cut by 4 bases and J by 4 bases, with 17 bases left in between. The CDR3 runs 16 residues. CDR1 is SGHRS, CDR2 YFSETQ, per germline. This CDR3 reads CASSHRGLPGTGELFF. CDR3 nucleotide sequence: TGCGCCAGCAGCCATAGAGGACTCCCGGGCACCGGGGAGCTGTTTTTT.

CDR3 loop: CASSSGGRADEQFF. CDR3 nucleotides: TGTGCCAGCAGCTCGGGCGGGAGGGCCGATGAGCAGTTCTTC. The genes are TRBV5-6 and TRBJ2-1; 9 bases are a match to TRBD2. This CDR3 has 14 amino acids. Germline-derived CDR1 and CDR2 are SGHDT and YYEEEE. With V trimmed by 3 bases and J by 8 bases, 6 bases remained unmatched.

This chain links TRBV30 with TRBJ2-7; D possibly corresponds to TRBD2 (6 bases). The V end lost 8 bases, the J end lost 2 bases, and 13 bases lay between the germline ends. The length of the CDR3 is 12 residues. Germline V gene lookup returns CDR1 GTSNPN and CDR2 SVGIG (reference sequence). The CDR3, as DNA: TGTGCCAGCGCCGGGGGTCCCTACGAGCAGTACTTC. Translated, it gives CASAGGPYEQYF.

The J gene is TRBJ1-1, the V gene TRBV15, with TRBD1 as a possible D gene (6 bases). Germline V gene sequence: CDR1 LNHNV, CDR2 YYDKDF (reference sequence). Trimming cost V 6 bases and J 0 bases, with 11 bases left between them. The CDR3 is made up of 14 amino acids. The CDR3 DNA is TGTGCCACCAGAAAACCAGGGGTGAACACTGAAGCTTTCTTT. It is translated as CATRKPGVNTEAFF.

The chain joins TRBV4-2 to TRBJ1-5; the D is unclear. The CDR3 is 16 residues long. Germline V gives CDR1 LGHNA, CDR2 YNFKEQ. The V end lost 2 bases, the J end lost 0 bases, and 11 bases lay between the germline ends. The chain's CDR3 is CASSQTGDYSNQPQHF. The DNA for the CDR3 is TGTGCCAGCAGCCAAACCGGGGATTATAGCAATCAGCCCCAGCATTTT.

The CDR3 loop reads CAWKMAGGRFCQPQHF. CDR3 sequence (DNA): TGTGCCTGGAAAATGGCAGGGGGGAGGTTCTGTCAGCCCCAGCATTTT. This chain links TRBV30 with TRBJ1-5; 7 bases are shared with TRBD1. V shed 4 bases, J shed 6 bases, and the junction held 15 bases outside the gene matches. The V gene's germline CDR1 is GTSNPN and CDR2 SVGIG (reference sequence). There are 16 residues in the CDR3. The complete variable domain, with remaining parts taken from reference TRBV30 and TRBJ1-5, reads SQTIHQWPATLVQPVGSPLSLECTVEGTSNPNLYWYRQAAGRGLQLLFYSVGIGQISSEVPQNLSASRPQDRQFILSSKKLLLSDSGFYLCAWKMAGGRFCQPQHFGDGTRLSIL.

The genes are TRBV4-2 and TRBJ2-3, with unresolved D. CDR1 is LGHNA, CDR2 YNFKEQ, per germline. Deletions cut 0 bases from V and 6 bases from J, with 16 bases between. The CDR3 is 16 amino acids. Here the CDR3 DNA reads TGTGCCAGCAGCCAAGATAGAATAGCAGCGTCCGATACGCAGTATTTT. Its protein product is CASSQDRIAASDTQYF.

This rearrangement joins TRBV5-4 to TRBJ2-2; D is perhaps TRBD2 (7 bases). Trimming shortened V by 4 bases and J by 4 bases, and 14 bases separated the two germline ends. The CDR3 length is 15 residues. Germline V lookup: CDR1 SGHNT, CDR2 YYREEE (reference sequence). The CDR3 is CASSHGGRVTGELFF. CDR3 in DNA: TGTGCCAGCAGCCACGGGGGGCGGGTCACCGGGGAGCTGTTTTTT.

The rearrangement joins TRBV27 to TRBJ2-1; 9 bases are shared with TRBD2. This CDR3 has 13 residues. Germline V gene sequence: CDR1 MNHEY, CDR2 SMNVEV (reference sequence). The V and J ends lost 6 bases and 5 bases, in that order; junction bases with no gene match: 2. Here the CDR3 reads CASRGLAHNEQFF. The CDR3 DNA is TGTGCCAGCAGAGGACTAGCGCACAATGAGCAGTTCTTC.

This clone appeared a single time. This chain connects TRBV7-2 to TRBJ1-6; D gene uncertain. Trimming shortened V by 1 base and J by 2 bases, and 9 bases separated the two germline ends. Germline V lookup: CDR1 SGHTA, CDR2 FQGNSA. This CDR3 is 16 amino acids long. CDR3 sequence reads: CASSLVTVTYNSPLHF. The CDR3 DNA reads TGTGCCAGCAGCTTAGTTACAGTTACCTATAATTCACCCCTCCACTTT.

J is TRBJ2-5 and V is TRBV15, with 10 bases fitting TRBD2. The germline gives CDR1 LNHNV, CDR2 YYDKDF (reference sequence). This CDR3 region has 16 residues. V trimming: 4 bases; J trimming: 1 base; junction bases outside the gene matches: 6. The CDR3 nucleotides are TGTGCCACCAGCAACCACCCTAGCGGGGGCCAAGAGACCCAGTACTTC. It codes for CATSNHPSGGQETQYF.

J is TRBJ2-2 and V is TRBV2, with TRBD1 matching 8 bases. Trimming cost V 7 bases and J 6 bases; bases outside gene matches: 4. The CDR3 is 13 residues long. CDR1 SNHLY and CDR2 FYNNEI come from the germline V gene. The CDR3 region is CASTRQGPGELFF. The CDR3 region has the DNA TGTGCCAGCACAAGACAGGGGCCCGGGGAGCTGTTTTTT.